The rows below give T cell receptor beta chains drawn from one sample of a study of shared clonotypes between healthy human individuals. Only in-frame clones appear in the TCRdb table, and some are missing; sequencing was by immunoSEQ multiplex PCR. The table has about 1 million clones, 75% seen once. Sequencing input: memory CD4+ T cells sorted from blood. The receptors come from a man aged 18 to 30 in good health. Each CDR3 is given with its conserved first and last residue. Fields, in order: J gene, V gene, clone size, D gene, CDR3 DNA, CDR3 protein. D genes are given only for firm matches. Clone size is stated in some rows and not others, as once, few, many or a class when expanded.

j_call: TRBJ1-5
v_call: TRBV28
clone_size: NA
d_call: NA
cdr3_nt: TGTGCCAGCAGTATACAGGGATATAGCAATCAGCCCCAGCATTTT
cdr3_aa: CASSIQGYSNQPQHF

j_call: TRBJ1-2
v_call: TRBV5-4
clone_size: NA
d_call: TRBD1
cdr3_nt: TGTGCCAGCAGCTTGCAAGCCCGACAGGGGAACTACTATGGCTACACCTTC
cdr3_aa: CASSLQARQGNYYGYTF

j_call: TRBJ2-1
v_call: TRBV7-8
clone_size: NA
d_call: TRBD2
cdr3_nt: TGTGCCAGCAGCCACGGGGTAGCGGGTCTTAATGAGCAGTTCTTC
cdr3_aa: CASSHGVAGLNEQFF

j_call: TRBJ1-4
v_call: TRBV10-3
clone_size: once
d_call: NA
cdr3_nt: TGTGCCACCATGGAGACAGGTGGTGGAGAAAAACTGTTTTTT
cdr3_aa: CATMETGGGEKLFF

j_call: TRBJ1-6
v_call: TRBV2
clone_size: once
d_call: NA
cdr3_nt: TGTGCCAGCAGTGAAGGTCCTGGGAATTCACCCCTCCACTTT
cdr3_aa: CASSEGPGNSPLHF

j_call: TRBJ2-3
v_call: TRBV19
clone_size: NA
d_call: TRBD1
cdr3_nt: TGTGCCAGTAGGTTACAGGGGGCAGGAGGGAGCACAGATACGCAGTATTTT
cdr3_aa: CASRLQGAGGSTDTQYF

j_call: TRBJ2-3
v_call: TRBV25-1
clone_size: NA
d_call: TRBD1
cdr3_nt: TGTGCCAGCAGTGTCGGACAGGGGACAGATACGCAGTATTTT
cdr3_aa: CASSVGQGTDTQYF

j_call: TRBJ1-1
v_call: TRBV27
clone_size: once
d_call: NA
cdr3_nt: TGTGCCAGCAGTTCTCACCGGGACACTGAAGCTTTCTTT
cdr3_aa: CASSSHRDTEAFF

j_call: TRBJ2-7
v_call: TRBV5-6
clone_size: NA
d_call: TRBD1
cdr3_nt: TGTGCCAGCAGCCTTCGGGCAGGGGGTTTCAACGAGCAGTACTTC
cdr3_aa: CASSLRAGGFNEQYF

j_call: TRBJ2-1
v_call: TRBV2
clone_size: NA
d_call: TRBD2
cdr3_nt: TGTGCCAGCACTAACAGAGGGGCTAGCGGGAGTAATGAGCAGTTCTTC
cdr3_aa: CASTNRGASGSNEQFF

j_call: TRBJ1-2
v_call: TRBV19
clone_size: NA
d_call: TRBD1
cdr3_nt: TGTGCCAGTGCTAGAGGGGGCTCGTTGGACTATGGCTACACCTTC
cdr3_aa: CASARGGSLDYGYTF

j_call: TRBJ2-5
v_call: TRBV5-1
clone_size: NA
d_call: TRBD1
cdr3_nt: TGCGCCAGCAGTCCTGGACAGGGGGTTGGGACCCAGTACTTC
cdr3_aa: CASSPGQGVGTQYF

j_call: TRBJ1-6
v_call: TRBV5-1
clone_size: NA
d_call: NA
cdr3_nt: TGCGCCAGCAGCTTGGGGGGTTTGGACAGAAGCTCCTATAATTCACCCCTCCACTTT
cdr3_aa: CASSLGGLDRSSYNSPLHF

j_call: TRBJ2-4
v_call: TRBV5-1
clone_size: NA
d_call: NA
cdr3_nt: TGCGCCAGCAGCGTGGACCTAGTAGCCAAAAACATTCAGTACTTC
cdr3_aa: CASSVDLVAKNIQYF

j_call: TRBJ1-4
v_call: TRBV6-1
clone_size: NA
d_call: NA
cdr3_nt: TGTGCCAGCAGTGGAGGACGGGGACTCCTGAGGAAACTGTTTTTT
cdr3_aa: CASSGGRGLLRKLFF

j_call: TRBJ1-1
v_call: TRBV11-3
clone_size: NA
d_call: NA
cdr3_nt: TGTGCCAGCAGCTTACAGGGCGAGAACACTGAAGCTTTCTTT
cdr3_aa: CASSLQGENTEAFF

j_call: TRBJ1-1
v_call: TRBV7-3
clone_size: NA
d_call: TRBD1
cdr3_nt: TGTGCCAGCAGTGGGACAGGGGGCTTCGTTCAGGCTTTCTTT
cdr3_aa: CASSGTGGFVQAFF

j_call: TRBJ2-5
v_call: TRBV15
clone_size: NA
d_call: NA
cdr3_nt: TGTGCCACCAGCAGAGGATGGGAGCAAGAGACCCAGTACTTC
cdr3_aa: CATSRGWEQETQYF

j_call: TRBJ2-3
v_call: TRBV15
clone_size: NA
d_call: TRBD2
cdr3_nt: TGTGCCACCAGCAGACCCGGGACTAGCGCGTCAGATACGCAGTATTTT
cdr3_aa: CATSRPGTSASDTQYF